The 19 T cell receptor beta chains below come from one sample, sequenced in a study of blood T cell repertoires in COVID-19. TCRdb's copy holds only in-frame clones and misses some; the assay was immunoSEQ multiplex PCR. The top ten clones hold under 2.5% of a sample with some 270,000 clones, around nine tenths of them seen once. The sequenced sample consisted of PBMCs or T cells enriched from blood (not recorded which). The receptors stem from a woman between 55 and 75 years old who had recovered from COVID-19.

This clone was counted only a few times. The V and J genes are TRBV5-1 and TRBJ1-2, with TRBD1 matching over 12 bases. The ends lost 0 bases at V and 8 bases at J; junction bases unmatched: 2. The germline V gene has CDR1 SGHRS and CDR2 YFSETQ. The CDR3 runs to 14 residues. CDR3 residues: CASSLAGTGGGYTF. CDR3 coding DNA: TGCGCCAGCAGCTTGGCGGGGACAGGGGGCGGCTACACCTTC.

In its sample, this clone was seen once. V usage is TRBV27 and J usage is TRBJ2-3, with a possible D match to TRBD1 (9 bases). Germline V CDR1 and CDR2: MNHEY, SMNVEV (reference sequence). V lost 5 bases and J 2 bases, leaving 32 bases between the germline ends. The CDR3 runs 21 residues. CDR3 sequence (DNA): TGTGCCAGCAGTCCTCGCCGGGACAGGGTGAATAGCGGGGAGGACACAGATACGCAGTATTTT. Amino acid sequence: CASSPRRDRVNSGEDTDTQYF.

The V gene is TRBV20-1, the J gene TRBJ2-5; D is undetermined. The germline V gene has CDR1 DFQATT and CDR2 SNEGSKA (reference sequence). The V gene lost 6 bases and the J gene lost 5 bases, with 4 bases spanning the gap. The CDR3 runs to 9 residues. The CDR3 DNA reads as TGCAGTGCCGGGGAGACCCAGTACTTC. Protein sequence: CSAGETQYF.

The genes are TRBV6-5 and TRBJ2-2, with unresolved D. The CDR3 has 15 amino acids. Germline V CDR1 and CDR2: MNHEY, SVGAGI. The germline V and J ends were trimmed by 4 bases and 4 bases, with 13 bases remaining between them. CDR3 protein: CASSSTPFGTGELFF. The CDR3 nucleotides read TGTGCCAGCAGTTCAACCCCTTTCGGCACCGGGGAGCTGTTTTTT.

The J gene is TRBJ2-1, the V gene TRBV30; D uncertain. CDR3 length equals 10 residues. The ends were cut back, 0 bases at V and 10 bases at J, with 4 bases in the middle. Germline CDR1 reads GTSNPN; CDR2 reads SVGIG (reference sequence). CDR3 in DNA: TGTGCCTGGAGTGTCCAGGAGCAGTTCTTC. Its protein is CAWSVQEQFF.

The chain links TRBV5-4 to TRBJ2-7; 10 nucleotides agree with TRBD2. Trimming at V came to 3 bases and at J to 3 bases, leaving 9 bases not matched to a gene. The CDR3 is made up of 16 amino acids. Germline V CDR1 and CDR2: SGHNT, YYREEE (reference sequence). CDR3 amino acids: CASSSPSGSVNYEQYF. In DNA form, the CDR3 reads TGTGCCAGCAGCTCCCCTAGCGGGAGTGTTAACTACGAGCAGTACTTC.

The gene calls are TRBV11-3 and TRBJ2-5, with D possibly matching TRBD2 (7 bases). The CDR3 is 14 residues long. V shed 4 bases and J shed 7 bases, with 16 bases lying between them. The germline V gene has CDR1 SGHNT and CDR2 YENEEA. DNA for the CDR3: TGTGCCAGCAGCTCGGGGGGCAGCCGTGTGACCCAGTACTTC. Protein sequence: CASSSGGSRVTQYF. Full variable domain (remainder filled in from reference TRBV11-3 and TRBJ2-5): EAGVVQSPRYKIIEKKQPVAFWCNPISGHNTLYWYLQNLGQGPELLIRYENEEAVDDSQLPKDRFSAERLKGVDSTLKIQPAELGDSAVYLCASSSGGSRVTQYFGPGTRLLVL.

The V call is TRBV15, the J call TRBJ1-2; 9 bases map to TRBD1. Looked up from germline, CDR1 is LNHNV and CDR2 is YYDKDF (reference sequence). CDR3 length: 15 amino acids. V shed 4 bases and J 8 bases; nucleotides not matched to a gene: 11. CDR3 in DNA: TGTGCCACCAGCAAAACCGGGACAGGGAGTATCGGCTACACCTTC. It translates to CATSKTGTGSIGYTF.

V is TRBV9 and J is TRBJ2-1, with D possibly TRBD1 on 6 matching bases. The CDR3 totals 16 residues. Looked up from germline, CDR1 is SGDLS and CDR2 is YYNGEE. V was pared by 1 base and J by 2 bases, with 13 bases between. The CDR3 sequence is CASSVTGTLPYNEQFF. DNA for the CDR3: TGTGCCAGCAGCGTAACCGGGACACTCCCCTACAATGAGCAGTTCTTC.

This clone was observed a few times. The chain uses TRBV28 and TRBJ2-6; 10 bases are shared with TRBD1. V trimming: 1 base; J trimming: 1 base; junction bases outside the gene matches: 10. The CDR3 contains 20 residues. In germline, CDR1 is MDHEN, CDR2 SYDVKM. Here the CDR3 reads CASSLLLGTGVGSGANVLTF. In nucleotides, the CDR3 is TGTGCCAGCAGTTTATTATTGGGGACAGGGGTCGGTTCTGGGGCCAACGTCCTGACTTTC.

This clone appeared a few times. The rearrangement uses TRBV5-1 and TRBJ1-3; D may be TRBD1 (6 bases). The CDR3 loop spans 16 amino acids. V was trimmed by 3 bases and J by 0 bases, leaving 13 bases between them. Germline V gene sequence: CDR1 SGHRS, CDR2 YFSETQ. CDR3 in amino acids: CASSSSGDLSGNTIYF. CDR3 DNA sequence: TGCGCCAGCAGCTCTTCAGGGGACCTCTCTGGAAACACCATATATTTT.

The chain uses TRBV7-9 and TRBJ2-2, with 8 bases identical to TRBD2. The CDR3 sequence is 16 residues long. CDR1 and CDR2 from the germline V gene are SEHNR and FQNEAQ (reference sequence). V dropped 5 bases and J dropped 7; count of bases not matched to a gene: 12. CDR3 DNA sequence: TGTGCCAGCAGCGCCCCGGGACTAGAGATGGGCGGGGAGCTGTTTTTT. Protein sequence: CASSAPGLEMGGELFF. Full variable domain (rest looked up from reference TRBV7-9 and TRBJ2-2): DTGVSQNPRHKITKRGQNVTFRCDPISEHNRLYWYRQTLGQGPEFLTYFQNEAQLEKSRLLSDRFSAERPKGSFSTLEIQRTEQGDSAMYLCASSAPGLEMGGELFFGEGSRLTVL.

The chain uses TRBV29-1 and TRBJ1-2, with a possible D match to TRBD1 (6 bases). Germline V gene lookup returns CDR1 SQVTM and CDR2 ANQGSEA. The CDR3 consists of 11 residues. V was trimmed by 1 base and J by 8 bases, leaving 8 bases between them. CDR3 protein: CSVEGGGGYTF. CDR3 in DNA: TGCAGCGTTGAAGGTGGGGGCGGCTACACCTTC.

The chain is built from TRBV11-3 and TRBJ2-7; 10 bases are a match to TRBD1. Germline V gene sequence: CDR1 SGHNT, CDR2 YENEEA. The CDR3 contains 13 residues. J lost 5 bases, V lost 5 bases, and 3 bases had no gene match. CDR3: CASSLTGGNEQYF. DNA for the CDR3: TGTGCCAGCAGCCTGACAGGGGGCAACGAGCAGTACTTC.

As for this clone: Compared with germline, one end of the junction differs, possibly owing to a read error. The chain has TRBV7-7 and TRBJ2-5, with TRBD1 matching over 11 bases. The CDR3 is 14 residues long. Germline CDR1 reads SSHAT; CDR2 reads FNYEAQ (reference sequence). As DNA, the CDR3 is TGTGCTAGCAGCTTAGGACAGGGGGCAGAGACCCAGTACTTC. Translating it yields CASSLGQGAETQYF.

A single count supports this clone. V is TRBV5-1 and J is TRBJ2-5; 7 bases are shared with TRBD1. Germline V lookup: CDR1 SGHRS, CDR2 YFSETQ. This CDR3 is built from 13 residues. The V gene end was trimmed by 5 bases and the J gene end by 1 base; junction bases not matched to a gene: 2. This CDR3 is CASRRDSQETQYF. CDR3 in DNA: TGCGCCAGCAGACGGGACAGCCAAGAGACCCAGTACTTC.

The chain combines TRBV5-5 with TRBJ1-2; D remains ambiguous. The germline V and J ends were trimmed by 0 bases and 7 bases, with 19 bases remaining between them. CDR1 and CDR2 from the germline V gene are SGHKS and YYEKEE (reference sequence). The CDR3 sequence is 16 residues long. CDR3 amino acids: CASSLEGLAGRAGYTF. The CDR3, as DNA: TGTGCCAGCAGCTTGGAGGGTTTGGCGGGTCGTGCTGGCTACACCTTC.

The chain combines TRBV7-8 with TRBJ2-7; 9 bases are a match to TRBD1. The CDR3 has 15 amino acids. The germline V gene encodes CDR1 SGHVS and CDR2 FQNEAQ. V was clipped by 3 bases and J by 5 bases; unmatched bases: 8. CDR3 residues: CASSFPLGQGHEQYF. The CDR3 DNA is TGTGCCAGCAGCTTCCCCTTGGGACAGGGCCACGAGCAGTACTTC.

The chain recombines TRBV11-3 with TRBJ1-2, with 8 bases that match TRBD1. V shed 5 bases, J shed 7 bases, and the junction held 12 bases outside the gene matches. The germline gives CDR1 SGHNT, CDR2 YENEEA. The CDR3 length is 15 residues. The CDR3 bases are TGTGCCAGCAGCCCAGGGGGCTTGGTATGGGGTGGCTACACCTTC. Translated, it gives CASSPGGLVWGGYTF.